The clone carrying this T cell receptor beta chain was found once. What it binds is not known. The sample belongs to a study of blood T cells in healthy people across ages. Study observations and caveats: TCR beta diversity per million T cells fell roughly linearly with age.

V lost 0 bases and J lost 4, with 16 bases in between. CDR1 and CDR2 from the germline V gene are SEHNR and FQNEAQ (reference sequence). The length of the CDR3 is 17 residues. The use of a sample-barcoded 5' primer and a J-beta primer mix characterized a second PCR of roughly 6 to 11 cycles. Each CDR3 protein is one row after TCRdb ran MiXCR on the 5' RACE reads. The data contain some 1,800,000 distinct CDR3 sequences, around 42% of them seen just once; the ten biggest clones take up 20% to 25%. Healthy Caucasian individuals from Russia aged roughly 6 to 90 served as donors. Drawing of peripheral blood yielded about 10 milliliters from each donor. Every sample yielded at least 6.5 million isolated PBMCs.

The sequence was collected from a human donor in good health. The V call is TRBV7-9, the J call TRBJ2-1; D gene unclear. The sample was blood. The CDR3 sequence: CASSLAQTAPRYNEQFF. For the CDR3, the DNA is TGTGCCAGCAGCTTAGCGCAGACTGCCCCGAGGTACAATGAGCAGTTCTTC.